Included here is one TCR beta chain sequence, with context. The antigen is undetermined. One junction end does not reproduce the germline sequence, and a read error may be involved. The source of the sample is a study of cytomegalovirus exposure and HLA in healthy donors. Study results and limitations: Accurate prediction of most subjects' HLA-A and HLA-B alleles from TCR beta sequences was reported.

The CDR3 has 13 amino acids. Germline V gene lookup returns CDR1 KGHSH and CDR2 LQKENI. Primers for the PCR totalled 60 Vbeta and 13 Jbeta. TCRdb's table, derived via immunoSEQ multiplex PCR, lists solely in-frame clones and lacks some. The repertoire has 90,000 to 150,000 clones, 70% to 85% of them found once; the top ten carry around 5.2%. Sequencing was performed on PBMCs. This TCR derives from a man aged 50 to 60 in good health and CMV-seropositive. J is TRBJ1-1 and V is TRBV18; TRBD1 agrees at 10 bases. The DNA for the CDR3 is TGTGCCAGCTCACCAGAAAGGGACAGGGGAGATCTCTTT. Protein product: CASSPERDRGDLF. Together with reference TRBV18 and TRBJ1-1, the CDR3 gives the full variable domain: NAGVMQNPRHLVRRRGQEARLRCSPMKGHSHVYWYRQLPEEGLKFMVYLQKENIIDESGMPKERFSAEFPKEGPSILRIQQVVRGDSAAYFCASSPERDRGDLFGQGTRLTVV.